This T cell receptor (beta chain) was obtained from a study of technical replicates of blood from a few donors. The germline gives CDR1 MGHRA, CDR2 YSYEKL. CDR3 length equals 15 residues. Trimming removed 5 bases from V and 3 bases from J; junction bases left unmatched: 8. Data came from immunoSEQ multiplex PCR; TCRdb stores just in-frame clones and leaves some out. The sample consists of about 60,000 clones, more than 75% of them appearing once. This clone showed up just once. This sequence was found in a human donor in good health. Some clones in this sample may be carry-over from other donors' samples. What was sequenced was PBMCs. The chain joins TRBV4-1 to TRBJ2-7, with 9 bases lining up with TRBD2. The CDR3 nucleotides read TGCGCCAGCAGCGAGTCTAGCGGGATCTTCTACGAGCAGTACTTC. Its protein is CASSESSGIFYEQYF.